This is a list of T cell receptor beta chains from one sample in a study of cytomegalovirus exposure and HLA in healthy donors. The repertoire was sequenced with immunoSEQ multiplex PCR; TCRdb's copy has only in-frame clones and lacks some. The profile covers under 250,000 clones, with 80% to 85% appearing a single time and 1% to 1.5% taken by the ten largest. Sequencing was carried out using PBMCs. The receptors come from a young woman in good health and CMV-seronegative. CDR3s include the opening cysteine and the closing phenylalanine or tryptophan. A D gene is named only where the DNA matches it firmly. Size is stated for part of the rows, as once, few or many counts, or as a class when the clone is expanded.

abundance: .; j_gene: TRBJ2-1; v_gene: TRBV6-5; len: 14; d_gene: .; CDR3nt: TGTGCCAGCAGTTACAGCGGTACCTACAATGAGCAGTTCTTC; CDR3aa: CASSYSGTYNEQFF
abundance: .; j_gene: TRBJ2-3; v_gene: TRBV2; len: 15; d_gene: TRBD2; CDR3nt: TGTGCCACCGCTAGCGGGGGGGCCAGCACAGATACGCAGTATTTT; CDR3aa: CATASGGASTDTQYF
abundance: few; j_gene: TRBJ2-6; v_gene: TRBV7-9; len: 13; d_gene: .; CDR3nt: TGTGCCAGCAGCTCTTCTGGGGCCAACGTCCTGACTTTC; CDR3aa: CASSSSGANVLTF
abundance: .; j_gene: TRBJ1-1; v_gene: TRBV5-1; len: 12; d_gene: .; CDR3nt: TGCGCCAGCAGCTTCCAGGGAACTGAAGCTTTCTTT; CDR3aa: CASSFQGTEAFF
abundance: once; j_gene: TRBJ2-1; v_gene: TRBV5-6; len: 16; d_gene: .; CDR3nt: TGTGCCAGCAGCCCCGTTTCCAGCGGTAGGTACAATGAGCAGTTCTTC; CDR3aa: CASSPVSSGRYNEQFF
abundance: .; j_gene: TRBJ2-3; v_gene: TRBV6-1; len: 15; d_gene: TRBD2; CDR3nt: TGTGCCAGCAGTACCCGGACTAGCGGCGTGGATACGCAGTATTTT; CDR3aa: CASSTRTSGVDTQYF
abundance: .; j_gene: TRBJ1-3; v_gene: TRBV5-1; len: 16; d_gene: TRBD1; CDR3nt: TGCGCCAGCAGCGGTACAGGGGGAGGTCGTGGAAACACCATATATTTT; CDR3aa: CASSGTGGGRGNTIYF
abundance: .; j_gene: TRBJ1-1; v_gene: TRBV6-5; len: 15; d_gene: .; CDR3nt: TGTGCCAGCAGTCTAGATACCGGCCTGAACACTGAAGCTTTCTTT; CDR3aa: CASSLDTGLNTEAFF
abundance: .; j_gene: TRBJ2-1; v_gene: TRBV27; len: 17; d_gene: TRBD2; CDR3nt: TGTGCCAGCAGTTTGTGGCTAGCGGGAGGGAGTAGCAATGAGCAGTTCTTC; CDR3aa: CASSLWLAGGSSNEQFF
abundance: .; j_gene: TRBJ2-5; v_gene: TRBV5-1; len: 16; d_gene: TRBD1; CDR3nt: TGCGCCAGCAGCGGAAGAAACAGGGGGCGATGGGACACCCAGTACTTC; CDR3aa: CASSGRNRGRWDTQYF
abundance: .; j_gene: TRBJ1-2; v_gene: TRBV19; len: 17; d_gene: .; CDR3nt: TGTGCCAGTAGTATTCCGGCAGGCTCTACCCCTAACTATGGCTACACCTTC; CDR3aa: CASSIPAGSTPNYGYTF
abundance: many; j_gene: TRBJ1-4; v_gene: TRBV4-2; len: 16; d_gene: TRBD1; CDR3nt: TGTGCCAGCAGCCAAGGGACGGGAGGGGGCACGGAAAAACTGTTTTTT; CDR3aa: CASSQGTGGGTEKLFF
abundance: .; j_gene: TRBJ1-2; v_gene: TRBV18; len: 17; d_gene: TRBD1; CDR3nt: TGTGCCAGCTCTCCAGGACAGGGGGGAAGAACTAACTATGGCTACACCTTC; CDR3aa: CASSPGQGGRTNYGYTF
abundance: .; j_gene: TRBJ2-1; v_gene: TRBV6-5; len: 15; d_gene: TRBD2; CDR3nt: TGTGCCAGCAAGGCGGGGGTAAACTCCTACAATGAGCAGTTCTTC; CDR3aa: CASKAGVNSYNEQFF
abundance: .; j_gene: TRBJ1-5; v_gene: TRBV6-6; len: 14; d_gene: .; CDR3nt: TGTGCCAGCAGTGCGGACAAACGCAATCAGCCCCAGCATTTT; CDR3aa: CASSADKRNQPQHF
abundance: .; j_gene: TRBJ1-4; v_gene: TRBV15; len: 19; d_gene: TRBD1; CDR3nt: TGTGCCACCAGCTTAATCGACAGGGGCCCCCTTGCAACTAATGAAAAACTGTTTTTT; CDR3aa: CATSLIDRGPLATNEKLFF
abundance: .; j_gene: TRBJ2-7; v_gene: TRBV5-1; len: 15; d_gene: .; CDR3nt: TGCGCCAGCAGCTTGGTGTCAGGGGGGCCCCACGAGCAGTACTTC; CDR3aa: CASSLVSGGPHEQYF
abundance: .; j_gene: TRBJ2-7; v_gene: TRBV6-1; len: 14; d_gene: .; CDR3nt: TGTGCCAGCAGTTCCCACCCAAACACCTACGAGCAGTACTTC; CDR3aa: CASSSHPNTYEQYF
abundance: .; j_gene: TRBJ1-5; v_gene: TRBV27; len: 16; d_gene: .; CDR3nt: TGTGCCAGCAGCCGCCGGGACAAGGGTGTTAATCAGCCCCAGCATTTT; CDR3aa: CASSRRDKGVNQPQHF
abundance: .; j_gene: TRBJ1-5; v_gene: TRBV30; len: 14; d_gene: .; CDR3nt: TGTGCCTGGACCCCGACATCGGAGGATCAGCCCCAGCATTTT; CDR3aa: CAWTPTSEDQPQHF
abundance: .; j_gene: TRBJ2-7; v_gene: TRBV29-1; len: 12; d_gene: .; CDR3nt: TGCAGCGTTGGGGACTTTACCTACGAGCAGTACTTC; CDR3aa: CSVGDFTYEQYF
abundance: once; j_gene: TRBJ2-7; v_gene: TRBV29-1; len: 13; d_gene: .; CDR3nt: TGCAGCGTTGGGGGCAGGTTCTCCTACGAGCAGTACTTC; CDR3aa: CSVGGRFSYEQYF
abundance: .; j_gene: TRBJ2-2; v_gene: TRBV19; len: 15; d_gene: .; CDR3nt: TGTGCCAGTAGTGCTCGCAACGGGTGGTCCGGGGAGCTGTTTTTT; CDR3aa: CASSARNGWSGELFF
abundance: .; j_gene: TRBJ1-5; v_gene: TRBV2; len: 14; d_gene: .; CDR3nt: TGTGCCAGCAGTGAGGAGCGCAGCAATCAGCCCCAGCATTTT; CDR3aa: CASSEERSNQPQHF
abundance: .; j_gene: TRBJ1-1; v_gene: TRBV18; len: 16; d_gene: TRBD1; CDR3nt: TGTGCCAGCTCATCCTGGACAGGGGGCGCGGGGACTGAAGCTTTCTTT; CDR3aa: CASSSWTGGAGTEAFF
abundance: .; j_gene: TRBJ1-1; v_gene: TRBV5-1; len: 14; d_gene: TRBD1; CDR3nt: TGCGCCAGCAGCTTGGGACAGGGAGTTGGTGAAGCTTTCTTT; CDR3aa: CASSLGQGVGEAFF
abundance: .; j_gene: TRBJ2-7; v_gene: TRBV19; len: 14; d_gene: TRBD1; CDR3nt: TGTGCCAGTAGTATACGGGGACAGACCTACGAGCAGTACTTC; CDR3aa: CASSIRGQTYEQYF
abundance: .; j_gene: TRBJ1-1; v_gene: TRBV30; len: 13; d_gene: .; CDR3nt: TGTGCCTGGAGTGTAAGGGGTTTGGCTGAAGCTTTCTTT; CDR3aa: CAWSVRGLAEAFF
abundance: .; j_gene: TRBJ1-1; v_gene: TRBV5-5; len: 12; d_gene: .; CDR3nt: TGTGCCAGCAGCTCACTACAGGGCGAAGCTTTCTTT; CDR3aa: CASSSLQGEAFF
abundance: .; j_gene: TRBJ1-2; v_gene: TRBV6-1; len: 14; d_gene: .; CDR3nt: TGTGCCAGCAGTGGAAAGTACGGTAACTATGGCTACACCTTC; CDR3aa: CASSGKYGNYGYTF
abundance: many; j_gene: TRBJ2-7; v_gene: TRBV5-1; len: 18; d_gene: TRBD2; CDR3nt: TGCGCCAGCAGTTGGACTAGCGGGAGCCCCCGTCCTTCCTACGAGCAGTACTTC; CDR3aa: CASSWTSGSPRPSYEQYF
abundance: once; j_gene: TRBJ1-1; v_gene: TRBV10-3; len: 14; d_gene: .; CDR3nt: TGTGCCATCAGTGACCTGGCAGGAAACACTGAAGCTTTCTTT; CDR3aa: CAISDLAGNTEAFF
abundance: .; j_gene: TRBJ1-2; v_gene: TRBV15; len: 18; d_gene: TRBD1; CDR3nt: TGTGCCACCAGCAGAGTTAGACAGGGGCGACGGGATTACTATGGCTACACCTTC; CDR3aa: CATSRVRQGRRDYYGYTF
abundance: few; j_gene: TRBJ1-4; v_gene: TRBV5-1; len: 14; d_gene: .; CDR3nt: TGCGCCAGCAGCTCCACAGGGTACGGTGAAAAACTGTTTTTT; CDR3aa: CASSSTGYGEKLFF
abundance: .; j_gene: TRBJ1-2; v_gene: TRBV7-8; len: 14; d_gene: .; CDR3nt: TGTGCCAGCAGCTTAGGGGGACACAAGGACAGCTACACCTTC; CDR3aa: CASSLGGHKDSYTF
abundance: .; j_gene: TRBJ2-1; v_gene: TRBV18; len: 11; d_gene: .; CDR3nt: TGTGCCAGCTCCCCGGAGAATGAGCAGTTCTTC; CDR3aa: CASSPENEQFF
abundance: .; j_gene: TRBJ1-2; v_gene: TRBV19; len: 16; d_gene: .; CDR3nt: TGTGCCAGTATTCCGGTCGGGGGAACCTCTAACTATGGCTACACCTTC; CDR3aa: CASIPVGGTSNYGYTF
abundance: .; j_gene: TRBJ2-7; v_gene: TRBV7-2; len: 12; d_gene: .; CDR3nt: TGTGCCAGCAGCTCCAGATCTTACGAGCAGTACTTC; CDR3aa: CASSSRSYEQYF
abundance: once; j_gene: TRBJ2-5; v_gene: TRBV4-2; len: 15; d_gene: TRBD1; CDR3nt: TGTGCCAGCAGGACGAGACAGGGTAGCCAAGAGACCCAGTACTTC; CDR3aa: CASRTRQGSQETQYF
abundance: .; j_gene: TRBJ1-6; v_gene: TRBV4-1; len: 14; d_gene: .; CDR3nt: TGCGCCAGCAAACGAGAGGTGAATAATTCACCCCTCCACTTT; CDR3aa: CASKREVNNSPLHF
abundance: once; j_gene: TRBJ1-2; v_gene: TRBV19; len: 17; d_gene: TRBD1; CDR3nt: TGTGCCAGTAGTATCGCCTCCGCTGGACAGGGGGGTTATGGCTACACCTTC; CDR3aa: CASSIASAGQGGYGYTF
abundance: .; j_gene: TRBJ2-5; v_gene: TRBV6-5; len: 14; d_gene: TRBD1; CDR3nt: TGTGCCAGCAGGGGACAGGGCCAACAAGAGACCCAGTACTTC; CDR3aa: CASRGQGQQETQYF
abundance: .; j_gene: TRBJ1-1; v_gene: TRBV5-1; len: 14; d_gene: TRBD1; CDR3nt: TGCGCCAGCAGCTCTGGAGGGGGCAACACTGAAGCTTTCTTT; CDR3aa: CASSSGGGNTEAFF
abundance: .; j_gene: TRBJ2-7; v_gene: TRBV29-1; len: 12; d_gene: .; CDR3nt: TGCAGCGTTGAAGATTACAGATACGAGCAGTACTTC; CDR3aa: CSVEDYRYEQYF
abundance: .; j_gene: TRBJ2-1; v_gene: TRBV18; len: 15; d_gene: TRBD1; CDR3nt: TGTGCCAGCTCAGTAGGGACAGGAAGTATCAATGAGCAGTTCTTC; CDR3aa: CASSVGTGSINEQFF
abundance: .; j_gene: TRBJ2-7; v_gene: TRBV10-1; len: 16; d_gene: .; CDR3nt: TGCGCCAGCAGTGAGTCCCCGACGGGGAGCTCCTACGAGCAGTACTTC; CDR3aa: CASSESPTGSSYEQYF
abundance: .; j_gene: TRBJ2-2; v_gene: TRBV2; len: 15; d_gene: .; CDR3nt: TGTGCCAGCAGTGACAGGGGCCTAAACACCGGGGAGCTGTTTTTT; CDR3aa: CASSDRGLNTGELFF
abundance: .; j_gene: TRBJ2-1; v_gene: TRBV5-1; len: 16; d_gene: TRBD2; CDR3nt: TGCGCCAGCAGCTTGGTAGCGGGATTTATATACAATGAGCAGTTCTTC; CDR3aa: CASSLVAGFIYNEQFF
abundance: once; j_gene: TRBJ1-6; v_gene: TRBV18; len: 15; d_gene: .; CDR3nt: TGTGCCAGCTCACCCCCAGACACCTATAATTCACCCCTCCACTTT; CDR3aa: CASSPPDTYNSPLHF
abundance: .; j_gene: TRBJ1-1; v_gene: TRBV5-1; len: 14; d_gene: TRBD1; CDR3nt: TGCGCCAGCGCTTTCCCGGGACAGGGTTCTGAAGCTTTCTTT; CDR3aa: CASAFPGQGSEAFF
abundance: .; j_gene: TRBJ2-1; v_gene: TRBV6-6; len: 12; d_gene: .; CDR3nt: TGTGCCAGCACCCTCGGGGGTAATGAGCAGTTCTTC; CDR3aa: CASTLGGNEQFF
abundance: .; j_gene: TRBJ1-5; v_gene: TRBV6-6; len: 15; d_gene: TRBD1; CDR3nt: TGTGCCAGCAGTTACACAGGGGGGGTCAATCAGCCCCAGCATTTT; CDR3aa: CASSYTGGVNQPQHF
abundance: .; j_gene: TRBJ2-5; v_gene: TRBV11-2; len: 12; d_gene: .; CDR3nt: TGTGCCAGCAGCCCCCGGCGGGAGACCCAGTACTTC; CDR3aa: CASSPRRETQYF
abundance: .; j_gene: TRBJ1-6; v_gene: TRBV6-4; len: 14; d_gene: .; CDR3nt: TGTGCCAGCAGTGCCCAGATTATCAATTCACCCCTCCACTTT; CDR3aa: CASSAQIINSPLHF
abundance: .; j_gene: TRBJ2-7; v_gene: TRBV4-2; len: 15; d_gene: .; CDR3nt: TGTGCCAGCAGCCAAGGTGAGGACTTATCCTACGAGCAGTACTTC; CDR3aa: CASSQGEDLSYEQYF
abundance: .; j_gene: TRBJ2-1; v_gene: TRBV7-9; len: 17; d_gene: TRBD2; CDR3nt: TGTGCCAGCAGCCCCAGCGAACTAGCGGGAGTTAGCAATGAGCAGTTCTTC; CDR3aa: CASSPSELAGVSNEQFF
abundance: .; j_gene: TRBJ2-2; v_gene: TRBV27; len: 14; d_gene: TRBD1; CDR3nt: TGTGCCAGCAGTTCAGGGGGGAACACCGGGGAGCTGTTTTTT; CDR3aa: CASSSGGNTGELFF